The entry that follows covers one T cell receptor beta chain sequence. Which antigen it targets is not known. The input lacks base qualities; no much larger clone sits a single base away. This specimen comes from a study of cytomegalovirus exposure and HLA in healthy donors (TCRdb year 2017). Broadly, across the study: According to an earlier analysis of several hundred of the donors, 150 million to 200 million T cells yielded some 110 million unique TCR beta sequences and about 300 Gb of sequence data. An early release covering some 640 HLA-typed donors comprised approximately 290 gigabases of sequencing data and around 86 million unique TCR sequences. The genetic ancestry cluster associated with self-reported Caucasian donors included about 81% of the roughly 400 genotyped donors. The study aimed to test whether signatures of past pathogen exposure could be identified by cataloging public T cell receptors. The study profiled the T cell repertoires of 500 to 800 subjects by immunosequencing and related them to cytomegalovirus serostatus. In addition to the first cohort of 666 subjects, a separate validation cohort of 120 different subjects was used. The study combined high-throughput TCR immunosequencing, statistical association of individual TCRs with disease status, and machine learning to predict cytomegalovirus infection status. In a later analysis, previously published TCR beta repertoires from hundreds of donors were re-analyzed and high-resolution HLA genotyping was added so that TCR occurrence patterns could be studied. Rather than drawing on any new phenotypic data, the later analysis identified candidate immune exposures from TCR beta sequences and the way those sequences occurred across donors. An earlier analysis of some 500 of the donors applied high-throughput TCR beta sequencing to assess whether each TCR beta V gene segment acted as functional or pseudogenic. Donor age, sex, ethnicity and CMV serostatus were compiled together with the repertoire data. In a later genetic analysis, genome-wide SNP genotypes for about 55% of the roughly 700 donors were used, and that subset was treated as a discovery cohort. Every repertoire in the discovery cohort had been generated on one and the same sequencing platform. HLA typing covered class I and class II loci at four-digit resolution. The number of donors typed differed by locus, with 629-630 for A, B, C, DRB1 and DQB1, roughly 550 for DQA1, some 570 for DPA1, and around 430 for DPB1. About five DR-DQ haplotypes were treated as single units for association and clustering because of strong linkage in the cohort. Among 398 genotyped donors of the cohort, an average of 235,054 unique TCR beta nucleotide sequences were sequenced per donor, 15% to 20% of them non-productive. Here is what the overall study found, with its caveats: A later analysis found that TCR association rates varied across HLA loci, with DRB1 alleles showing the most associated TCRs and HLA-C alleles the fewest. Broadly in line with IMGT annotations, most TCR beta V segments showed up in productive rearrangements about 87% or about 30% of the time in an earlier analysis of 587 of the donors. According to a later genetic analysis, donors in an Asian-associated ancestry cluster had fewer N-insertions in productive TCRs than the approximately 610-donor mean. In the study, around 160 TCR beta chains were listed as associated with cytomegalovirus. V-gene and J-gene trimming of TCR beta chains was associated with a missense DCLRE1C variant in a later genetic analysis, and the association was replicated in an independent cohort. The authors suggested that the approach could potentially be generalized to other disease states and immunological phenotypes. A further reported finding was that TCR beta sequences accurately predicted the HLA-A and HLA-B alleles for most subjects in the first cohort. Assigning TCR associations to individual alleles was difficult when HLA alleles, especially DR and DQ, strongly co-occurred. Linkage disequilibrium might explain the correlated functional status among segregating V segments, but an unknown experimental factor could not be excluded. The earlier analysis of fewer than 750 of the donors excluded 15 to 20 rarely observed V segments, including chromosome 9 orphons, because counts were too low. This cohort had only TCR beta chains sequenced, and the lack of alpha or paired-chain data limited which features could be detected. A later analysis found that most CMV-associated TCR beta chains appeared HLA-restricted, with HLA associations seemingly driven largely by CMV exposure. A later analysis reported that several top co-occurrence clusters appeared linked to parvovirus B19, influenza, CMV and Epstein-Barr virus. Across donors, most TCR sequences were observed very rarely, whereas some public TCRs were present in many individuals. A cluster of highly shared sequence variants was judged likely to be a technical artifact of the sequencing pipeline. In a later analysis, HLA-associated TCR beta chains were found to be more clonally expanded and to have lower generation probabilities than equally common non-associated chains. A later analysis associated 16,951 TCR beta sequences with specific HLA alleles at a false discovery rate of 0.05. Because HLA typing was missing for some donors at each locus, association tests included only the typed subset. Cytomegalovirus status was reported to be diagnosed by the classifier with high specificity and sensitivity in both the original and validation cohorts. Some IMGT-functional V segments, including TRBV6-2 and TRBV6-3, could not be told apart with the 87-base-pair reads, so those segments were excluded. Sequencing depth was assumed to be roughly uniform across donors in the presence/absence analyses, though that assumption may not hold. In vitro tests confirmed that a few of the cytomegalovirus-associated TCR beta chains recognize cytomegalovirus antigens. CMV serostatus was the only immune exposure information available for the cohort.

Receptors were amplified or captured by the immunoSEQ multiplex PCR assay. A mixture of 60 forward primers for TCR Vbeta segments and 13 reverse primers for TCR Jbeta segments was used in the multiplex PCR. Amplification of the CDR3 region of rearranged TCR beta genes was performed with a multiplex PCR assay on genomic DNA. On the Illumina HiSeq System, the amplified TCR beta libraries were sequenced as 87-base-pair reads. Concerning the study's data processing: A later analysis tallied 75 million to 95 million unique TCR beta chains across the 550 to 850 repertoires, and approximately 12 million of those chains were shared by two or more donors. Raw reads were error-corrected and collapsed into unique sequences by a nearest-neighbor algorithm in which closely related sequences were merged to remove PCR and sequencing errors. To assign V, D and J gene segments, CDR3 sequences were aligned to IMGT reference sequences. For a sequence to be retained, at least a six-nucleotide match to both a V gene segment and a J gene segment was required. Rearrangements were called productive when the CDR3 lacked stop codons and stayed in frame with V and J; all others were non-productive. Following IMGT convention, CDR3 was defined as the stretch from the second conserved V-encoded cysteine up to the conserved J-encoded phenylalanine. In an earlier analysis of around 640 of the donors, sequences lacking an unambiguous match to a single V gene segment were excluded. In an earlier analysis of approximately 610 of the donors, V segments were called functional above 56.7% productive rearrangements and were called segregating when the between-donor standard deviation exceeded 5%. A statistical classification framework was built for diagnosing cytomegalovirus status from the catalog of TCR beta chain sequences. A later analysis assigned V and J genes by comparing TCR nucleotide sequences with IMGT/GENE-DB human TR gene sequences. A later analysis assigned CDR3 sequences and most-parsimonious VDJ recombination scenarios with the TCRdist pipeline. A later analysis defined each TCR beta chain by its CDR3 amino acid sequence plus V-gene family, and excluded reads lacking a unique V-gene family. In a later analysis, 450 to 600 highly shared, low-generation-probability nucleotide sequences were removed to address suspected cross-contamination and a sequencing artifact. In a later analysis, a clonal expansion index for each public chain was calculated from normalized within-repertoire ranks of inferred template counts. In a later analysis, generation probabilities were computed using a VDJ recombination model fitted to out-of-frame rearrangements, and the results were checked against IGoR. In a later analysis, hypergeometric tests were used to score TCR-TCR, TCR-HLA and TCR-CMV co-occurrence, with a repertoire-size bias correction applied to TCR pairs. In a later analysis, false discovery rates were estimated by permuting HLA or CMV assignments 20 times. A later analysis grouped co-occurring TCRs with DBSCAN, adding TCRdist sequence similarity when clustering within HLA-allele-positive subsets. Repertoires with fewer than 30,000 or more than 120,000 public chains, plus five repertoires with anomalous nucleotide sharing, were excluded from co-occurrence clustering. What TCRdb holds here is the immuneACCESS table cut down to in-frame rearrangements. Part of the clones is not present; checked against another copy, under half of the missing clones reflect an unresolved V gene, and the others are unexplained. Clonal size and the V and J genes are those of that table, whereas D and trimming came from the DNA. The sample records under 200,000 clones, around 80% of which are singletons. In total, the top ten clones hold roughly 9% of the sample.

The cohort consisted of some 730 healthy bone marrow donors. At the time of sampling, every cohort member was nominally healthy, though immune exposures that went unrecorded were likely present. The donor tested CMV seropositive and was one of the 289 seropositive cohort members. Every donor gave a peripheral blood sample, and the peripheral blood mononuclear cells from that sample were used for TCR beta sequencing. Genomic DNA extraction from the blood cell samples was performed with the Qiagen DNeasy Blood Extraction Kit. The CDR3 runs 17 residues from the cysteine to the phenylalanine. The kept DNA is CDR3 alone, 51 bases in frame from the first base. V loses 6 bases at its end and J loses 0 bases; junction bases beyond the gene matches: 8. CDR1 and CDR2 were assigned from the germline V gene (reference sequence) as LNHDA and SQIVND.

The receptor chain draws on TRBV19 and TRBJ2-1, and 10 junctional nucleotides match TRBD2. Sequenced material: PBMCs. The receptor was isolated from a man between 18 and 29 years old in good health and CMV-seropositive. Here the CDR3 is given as CASSRTSGLSSYNEQFF. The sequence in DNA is TGTGCCAGTAGCCGGACTAGCGGATTAAGCTCCTACAATGAGCAGTTCTTC.